One sample yielded the 10 T cell receptor beta chains listed below, sequenced in a study of T cell changes during pregnancy in multiple sclerosis. Assay: immunoSEQ multiplex PCR; the TCRdb copy retains only in-frame clones and omits some. The sample holds approximately 21,000 clones, 88% seen once. Sequenced material: CD8+ T cells from peripheral blood mononuclear cells, taken in the third trimester of pregnancy. The origin of the receptors is a female donor in good health, enrolled as a control in a pregnancy study.

The chain links TRBV7-8 to TRBJ2-7; TRBD1 might be the D (7 bases). This CDR3 is built from 15 residues. Germline CDR1 SGHVS, CDR2 FQNEAQ. V lost 0 bases and J 3 bases, leaving 12 bases between the germline ends. The CDR3 DNA sequence: TGTGCCAGCAGCTTAGCTGGCGGGGACAGCTACGAGCAGTACTTC. This encodes CASSLAGGDSYEQYF.

The rearrangement uses TRBV28 and TRBJ2-7; TRBD2 is a possible D gene (5 bases). V lost 3 bases, J lost 2 bases, and 8 bases lay in between. Per the germline V gene, CDR1 is MDHEN and CDR2 is SYDVKM. The CDR3 is 13 amino acids. The CDR3 region is CASSFGETYEQYF. The CDR3 region has the DNA TGTGCCAGCAGTTTTGGGGAGACCTACGAGCAGTACTTC. Full variable domain (outside the CDR3, taken from reference TRBV28 and TRBJ2-7): DVKVTQSSRYLVKRTGEKVFLECVQDMDHENMFWYRQDPGLGLRLIYFSYDVKMKEKGDIPEGYSVSREKKERFSLILESASTNQTSMYLCASSFGETYEQYFGPGTRLTVT.

The chain recombines TRBV7-9 with TRBJ2-7, with D possibly matching TRBD1 (6 bases). CDR1 is SEHNR and CDR2 is FQNEAQ in the germline V gene (reference sequence). The CDR3 contains 14 residues. The V gene lost 4 bases and the J gene lost 0 bases, with 10 bases spanning the gap. The CDR3 bases are TGTGCCAGCAGCTCCCGGACAGCCTCCTACGAGCAGTACTTC. Amino acid sequence: CASSSRTASYEQYF.

The table lists this clone with a few counts. This sequence joins TRBV30 and TRBJ1-1; no firm D call. The germline gives CDR1 GTSNPN, CDR2 SVGIG (reference sequence). V was cut by 8 bases and J by 0 bases, with 13 bases left in between. This CDR3 has 13 residues. The CDR3 here is CAGGAGMNTEAFF. The DNA for the CDR3 is TGTGCCGGCGGAGCGGGGATGAACACTGAAGCTTTCTTT.

The J gene is TRBJ2-3, the V gene TRBV29-1; maybe TRBD2 (7 bases). V was clipped by 4 bases and J by 0 bases, with 17 bases between them. Germline V lookup: CDR1 SQVTM, CDR2 ANQGSEA. CDR3 length: 16 residues. The CDR3 DNA sequence: TGCAGCGTTGGAGGGGGGGGCGGGCTGAGCACAGATACGCAGTATTTT. This encodes CSVGGGGGLSTDTQYF.

The rearrangement uses TRBV11-2 and TRBJ2-7; 10 nucleotides match TRBD2. The V gene end was trimmed by 6 bases and the J gene end by 5 bases; junction bases not matched to a gene: 7. The CDR3 contains 14 residues. CDR1 is SGHAT and CDR2 is FQNNGV in the germline V gene. CDR3 coding DNA: TGTGCCAGCAGAAGCCTAGCGGGAGCACACGAGCAGTACTTC. Translating gives CASRSLAGAHEQYF. The entire variable domain, with the rest obtained from reference TRBV11-2 and TRBJ2-7, is as follows: EAGVAQSPRYKIIEKRQSVAFWCNPISGHATLYWYQQILGQGPKLLIQFQNNGVVDDSQLPKDRFSAERLKGVDSTLKIQPAKLEDSAVYLCASRSLAGAHEQYFGPGTRLTVT.

The chain carries TRBV21-1 and TRBJ2-5; the D segment call TRBD2 is taken from the table without a DNA check. TRBV21-1 corresponds to a pseudogene. The CDR3 runs 18 residues. The CDR3 reads CASSAIGKGRVVQETQYF. CDR3 nucleotides: TGTGCCAGCAGCGCCATAGGCAAAGGGAGGGTCGTCCAAGAGACCCAGTACTTC.

The chain links TRBV27 to TRBJ2-7, with TRBD2 identical over 10 bases. The junction had 13 bases not matched to a gene; V was cut back by 4 bases and J by 4 bases. CDR3 length equals 17 residues. Germline CDR1 and CDR2: MNHEY and SMNVEV (reference sequence). In DNA, the CDR3 is TGTGCCAGCAGTTCCGGACTAGCGGCCCTGTCAACTTACGAGCAGTACTTC. Protein product: CASSSGLAALSTYEQYF.

The chain combines TRBV6-5 with TRBJ1-1; tentatively, D is TRBD1 (5 bases). The CDR3 loop spans 13 amino acids. Trimming left V 5 bases short and J 3 bases short, with 10 bases between. Germline V gene lookup returns CDR1 MNHEY and CDR2 SVGAGI. CDR3 in DNA: TGTGCCAGCAGTCCGACAGAAGACACTGAAGCTTTCTTT. Its translation is CASSPTEDTEAFF.

The J gene is TRBJ2-5, the V gene TRBV14; D unresolved. This CDR3 has 16 amino acids. CDR1 SGHDN and CDR2 FVKESK come from the germline V gene. V lost 1 base and J lost 1, with 13 bases in between. In DNA form, the CDR3 reads TGTGCCAGCAGCCAAGTTTTGGCCATTCCCCAAGAGACCCAGTACTTC. Protein sequence: CASSQVLAIPQETQYF.